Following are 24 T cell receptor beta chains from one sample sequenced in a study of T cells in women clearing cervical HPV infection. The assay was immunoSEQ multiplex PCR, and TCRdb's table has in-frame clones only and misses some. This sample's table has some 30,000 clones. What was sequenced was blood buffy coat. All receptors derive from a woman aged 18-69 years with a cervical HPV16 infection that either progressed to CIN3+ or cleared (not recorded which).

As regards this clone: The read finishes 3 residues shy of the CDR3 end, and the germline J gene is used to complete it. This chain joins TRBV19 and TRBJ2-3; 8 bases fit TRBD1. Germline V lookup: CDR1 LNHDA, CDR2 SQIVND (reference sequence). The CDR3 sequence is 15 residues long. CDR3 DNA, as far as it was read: TGTGCCAGTAGTATCGGCTTAACAGGGGGAGAGACG. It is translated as CASSIGLTGGET. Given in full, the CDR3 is CASSIGLTGGETQYF.

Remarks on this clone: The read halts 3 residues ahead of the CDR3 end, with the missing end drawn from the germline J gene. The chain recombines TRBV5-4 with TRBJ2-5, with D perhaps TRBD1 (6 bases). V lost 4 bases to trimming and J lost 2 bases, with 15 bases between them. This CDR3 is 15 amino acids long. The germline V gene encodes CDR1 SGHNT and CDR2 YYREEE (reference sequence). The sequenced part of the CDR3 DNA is TGTGCCAGCAGCCGGACCCAGGGGCGTCAAGAGACC. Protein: CASSRTQGRQET. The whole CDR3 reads CASSRTQGRQETQYF.

This chain's CDR3 is CASSPTGGIETQYF. The covered CDR3 bases are TGTGCCAGCAGCCCGACGGGGGGCATAGAGACG. The chain has TRBV7-3 and TRBJ2-3; tentatively, D is TRBD2 (7 bases). The read ends 3 residues before the CDR3 terminus; that terminus is restored from the germline J gene. The CDR3 sequence is 14 residues long. The V gene's germline CDR1 is SGHTA and CDR2 FQGTGA.

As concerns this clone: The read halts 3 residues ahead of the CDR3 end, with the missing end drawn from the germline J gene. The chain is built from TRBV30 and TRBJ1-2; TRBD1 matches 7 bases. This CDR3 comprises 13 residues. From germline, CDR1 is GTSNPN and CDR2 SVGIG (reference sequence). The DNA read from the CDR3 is TGTGCCTGGAGCGTCGACAGGGCCCACGGC. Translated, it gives CAWSVDRAHG. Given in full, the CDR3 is CAWSVDRAHGYTF.

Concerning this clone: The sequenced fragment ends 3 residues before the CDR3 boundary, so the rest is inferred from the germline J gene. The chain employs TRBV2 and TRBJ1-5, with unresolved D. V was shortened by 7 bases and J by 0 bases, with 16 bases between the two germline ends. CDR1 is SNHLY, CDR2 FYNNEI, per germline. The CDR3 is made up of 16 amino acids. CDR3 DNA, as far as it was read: TGTGCCAGCACCGGACTAACAACAAATAGCAATCAGCCC. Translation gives CASTGLTTNSNQP. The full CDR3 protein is CASTGLTTNSNQPQHF.

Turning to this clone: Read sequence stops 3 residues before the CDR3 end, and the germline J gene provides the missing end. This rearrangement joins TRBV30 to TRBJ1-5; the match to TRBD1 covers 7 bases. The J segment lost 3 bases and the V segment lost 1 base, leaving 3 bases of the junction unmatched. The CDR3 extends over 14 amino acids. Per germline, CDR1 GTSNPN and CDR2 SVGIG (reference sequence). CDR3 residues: CAWSAGTVNQPQHF. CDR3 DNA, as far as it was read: TGTGCCTGGAGTGCCGGGACAGTCAATCAGCCC.

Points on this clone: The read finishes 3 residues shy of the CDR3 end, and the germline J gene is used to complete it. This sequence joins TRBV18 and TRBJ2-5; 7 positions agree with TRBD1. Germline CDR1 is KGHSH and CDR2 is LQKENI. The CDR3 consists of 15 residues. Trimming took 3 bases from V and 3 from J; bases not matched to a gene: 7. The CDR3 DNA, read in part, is TGTGCCAGCTCACCCCGACAGGGACCTAAAGAGACC. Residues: CASSPRQGPKET. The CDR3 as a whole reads CASSPRQGPKETQYF. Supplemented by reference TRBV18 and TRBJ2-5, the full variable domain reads NAGVMQNPRHLVRRRGQEARLRCSPMKGHSHVYWYRQLPEEGLKFMVYLQKENIIDESGMPKERFSAEFPKEGPSILRIQQVVRGDSAAYFCASSPRQGPKETQYFGPGTRLLVL.

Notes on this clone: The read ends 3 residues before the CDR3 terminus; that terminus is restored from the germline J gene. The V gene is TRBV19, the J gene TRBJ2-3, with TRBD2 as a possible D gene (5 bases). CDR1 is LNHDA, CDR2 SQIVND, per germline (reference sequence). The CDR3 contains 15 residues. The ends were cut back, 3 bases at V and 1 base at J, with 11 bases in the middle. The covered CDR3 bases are TGTGCCAGTAGTATCGTCCCCGGGGGCACAGATACG. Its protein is CASSIVPGGTDT. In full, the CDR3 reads CASSIVPGGTDTQYF.

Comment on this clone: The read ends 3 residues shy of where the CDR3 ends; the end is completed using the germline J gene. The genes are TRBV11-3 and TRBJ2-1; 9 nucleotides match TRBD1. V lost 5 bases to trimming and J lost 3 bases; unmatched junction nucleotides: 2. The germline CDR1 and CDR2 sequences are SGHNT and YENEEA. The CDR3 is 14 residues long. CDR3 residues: CASSGDRDYNEQFF. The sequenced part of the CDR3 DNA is TGTGCCAGCAGCGGGGACAGGGACTACAATGAG. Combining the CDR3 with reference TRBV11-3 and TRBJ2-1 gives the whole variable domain EAGVVQSPRYKIIEKKQPVAFWCNPISGHNTLYWYLQNLGQGPELLIRYENEEAVDDSQLPKDRFSAERLKGVDSTLKIQPAELGDSAVYLCASSGDRDYNEQFFGPGTRLTVL.

The covered CDR3 bases are TGCAGTGCTAGTCCAGCGGGAGTTCCCAATGAG. As protein: CSASPAGVPNE. The entire CDR3 is CSASPAGVPNEQFF. The chain uses TRBV20-1 and TRBJ2-1; 8 bases fit TRBD2. The DNA ends 3 residues before the CDR3 does, and the rest of the CDR3 is filled in from the germline J gene. J was trimmed by 6 bases and V by 3 bases; bases with no gene match: 7. The CDR3 extends over 14 amino acids. Per the germline V gene, CDR1 is DFQATT and CDR2 is SNEGSKA (reference sequence).

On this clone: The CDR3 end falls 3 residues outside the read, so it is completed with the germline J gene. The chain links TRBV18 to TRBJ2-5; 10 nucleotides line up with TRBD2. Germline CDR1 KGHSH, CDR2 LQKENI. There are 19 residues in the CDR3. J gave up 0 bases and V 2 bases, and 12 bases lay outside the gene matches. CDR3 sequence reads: CASSPAGTSVLPYQETQYF. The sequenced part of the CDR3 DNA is TGTGCCAGCTCACCAGCCGGGACTAGCGTTTTACCCTACCAAGAGACC.

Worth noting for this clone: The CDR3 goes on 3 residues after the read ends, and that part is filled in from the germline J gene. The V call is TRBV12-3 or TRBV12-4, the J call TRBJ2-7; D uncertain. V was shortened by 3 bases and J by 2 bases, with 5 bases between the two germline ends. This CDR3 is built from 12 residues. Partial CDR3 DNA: TGTGCCAGCAGTTTTGTAACCTACGAG. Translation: CASSFVTYE. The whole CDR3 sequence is CASSFVTYEQYF.

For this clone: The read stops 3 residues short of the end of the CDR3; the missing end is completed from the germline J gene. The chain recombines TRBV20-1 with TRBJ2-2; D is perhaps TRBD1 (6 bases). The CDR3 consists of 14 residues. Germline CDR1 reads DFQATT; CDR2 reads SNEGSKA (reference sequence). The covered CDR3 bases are TGCAGTGCTAGAATACAGGGAGCCAATTCACCG. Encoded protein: CSARIQGANSP. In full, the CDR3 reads CSARIQGANSPLFF.

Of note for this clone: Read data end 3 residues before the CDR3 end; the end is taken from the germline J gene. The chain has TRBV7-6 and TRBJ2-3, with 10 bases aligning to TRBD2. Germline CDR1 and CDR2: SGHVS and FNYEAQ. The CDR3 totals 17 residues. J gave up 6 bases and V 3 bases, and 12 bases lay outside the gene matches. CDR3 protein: CASSLLAGGHSSDTQYF. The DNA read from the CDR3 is TGTGCCAGCAGCTTGTTAGCGGGAGGTCACTCCTCCGATACG.

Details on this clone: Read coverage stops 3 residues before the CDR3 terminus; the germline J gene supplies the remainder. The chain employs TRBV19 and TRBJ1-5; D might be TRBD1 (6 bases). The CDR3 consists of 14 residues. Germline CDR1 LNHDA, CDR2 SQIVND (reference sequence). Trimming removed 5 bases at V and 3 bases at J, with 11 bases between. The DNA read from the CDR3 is TGTGCCAGTAGTCCCGGACAGTTCAATCAGCCC. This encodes CASSPGQFNQP. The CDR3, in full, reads CASSPGQFNQPQHF.

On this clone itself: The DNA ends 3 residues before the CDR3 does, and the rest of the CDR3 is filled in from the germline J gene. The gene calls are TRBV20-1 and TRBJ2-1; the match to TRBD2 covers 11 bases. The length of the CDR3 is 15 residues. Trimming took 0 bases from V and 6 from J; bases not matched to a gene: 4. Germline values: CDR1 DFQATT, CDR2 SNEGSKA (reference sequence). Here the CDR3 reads CSARDGTSGLNEQFF. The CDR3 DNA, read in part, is TGCAGTGCTAGAGACGGGACTAGCGGCCTCAATGAG.

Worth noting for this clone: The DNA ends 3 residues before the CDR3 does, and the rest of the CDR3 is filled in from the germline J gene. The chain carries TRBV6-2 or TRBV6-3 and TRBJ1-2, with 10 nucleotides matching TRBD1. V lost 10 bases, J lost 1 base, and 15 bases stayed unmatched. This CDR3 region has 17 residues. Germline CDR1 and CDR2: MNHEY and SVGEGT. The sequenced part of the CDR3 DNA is TGTGCCACCGATACCAAAAACCGGGACAGGGGTAACTATGGC. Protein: CATDTKNRDRGNYG. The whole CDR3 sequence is CATDTKNRDRGNYGYTF.

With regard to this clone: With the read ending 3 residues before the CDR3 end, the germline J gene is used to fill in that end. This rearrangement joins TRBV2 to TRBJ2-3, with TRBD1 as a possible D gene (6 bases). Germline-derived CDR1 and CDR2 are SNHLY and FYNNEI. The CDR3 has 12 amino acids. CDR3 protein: CASTRTAETQYF. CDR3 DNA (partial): TGTGCCAGCACCCGGACAGCGGAGACG.

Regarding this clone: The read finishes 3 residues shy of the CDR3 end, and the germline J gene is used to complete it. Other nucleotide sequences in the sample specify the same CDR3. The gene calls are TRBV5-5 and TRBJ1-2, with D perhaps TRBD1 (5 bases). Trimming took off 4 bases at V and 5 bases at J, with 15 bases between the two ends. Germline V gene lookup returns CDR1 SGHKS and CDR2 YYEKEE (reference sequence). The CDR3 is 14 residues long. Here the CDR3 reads CASSNPRGGYGYTF. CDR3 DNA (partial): TGTGCCAGCAGCAACCCCCGGGGGGGATATGGC. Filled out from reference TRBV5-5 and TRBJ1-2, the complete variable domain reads DAGVTQSPTHLIKTRGQQVTLRCSPISGHKSVSWYQQVLGQGPQFIFQYYEKEERGRGNFPDRFSARQFPNYSSELNVNALLLGDSALYLCASSNPRGGYGYTFGSGTRLTVV.

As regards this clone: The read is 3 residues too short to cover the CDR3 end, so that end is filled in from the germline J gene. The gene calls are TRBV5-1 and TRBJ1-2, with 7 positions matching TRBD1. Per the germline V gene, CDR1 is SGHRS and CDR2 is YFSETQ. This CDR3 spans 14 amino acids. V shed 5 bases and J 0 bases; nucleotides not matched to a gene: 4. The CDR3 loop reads CASSSGGSNYGYTF. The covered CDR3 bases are TGCGCCAGCAGTTCAGGGGGTTCTAACTATGGC.

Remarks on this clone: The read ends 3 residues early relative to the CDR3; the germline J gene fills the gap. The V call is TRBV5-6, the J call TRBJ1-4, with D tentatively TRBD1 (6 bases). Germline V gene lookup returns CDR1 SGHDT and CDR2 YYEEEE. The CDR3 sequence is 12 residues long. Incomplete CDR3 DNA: TGTGCCAGCAGTTACAGGGATTCACCA. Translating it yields CASSYRDSP. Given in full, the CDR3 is CASSYRDSPLFF.

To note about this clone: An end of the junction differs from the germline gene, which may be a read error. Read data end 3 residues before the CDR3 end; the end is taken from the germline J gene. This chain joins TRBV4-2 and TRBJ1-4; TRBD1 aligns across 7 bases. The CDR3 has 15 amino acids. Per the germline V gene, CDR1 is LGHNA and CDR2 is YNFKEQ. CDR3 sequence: CASSQDFQGDEKLFF. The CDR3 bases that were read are TGCGCCAGCAGCCAAGATTTCCAGGGGGACGAAAAA.

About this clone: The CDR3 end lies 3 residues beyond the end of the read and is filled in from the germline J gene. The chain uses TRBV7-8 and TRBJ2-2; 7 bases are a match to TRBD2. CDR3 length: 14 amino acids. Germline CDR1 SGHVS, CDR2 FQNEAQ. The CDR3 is CASSLGGGNSPLFF. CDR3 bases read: TGTGCCAGCAGCTTAGGCGGGGGAAATTCACCG.

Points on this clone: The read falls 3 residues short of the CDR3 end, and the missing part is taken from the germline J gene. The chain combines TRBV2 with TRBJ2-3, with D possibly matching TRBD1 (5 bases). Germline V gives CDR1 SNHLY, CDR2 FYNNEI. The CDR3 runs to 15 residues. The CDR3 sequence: CASSPLTEYNQPQYF. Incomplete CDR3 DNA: TGTGCCAGCAGCCCGTTGACAGAGTACAATCAGCCG.